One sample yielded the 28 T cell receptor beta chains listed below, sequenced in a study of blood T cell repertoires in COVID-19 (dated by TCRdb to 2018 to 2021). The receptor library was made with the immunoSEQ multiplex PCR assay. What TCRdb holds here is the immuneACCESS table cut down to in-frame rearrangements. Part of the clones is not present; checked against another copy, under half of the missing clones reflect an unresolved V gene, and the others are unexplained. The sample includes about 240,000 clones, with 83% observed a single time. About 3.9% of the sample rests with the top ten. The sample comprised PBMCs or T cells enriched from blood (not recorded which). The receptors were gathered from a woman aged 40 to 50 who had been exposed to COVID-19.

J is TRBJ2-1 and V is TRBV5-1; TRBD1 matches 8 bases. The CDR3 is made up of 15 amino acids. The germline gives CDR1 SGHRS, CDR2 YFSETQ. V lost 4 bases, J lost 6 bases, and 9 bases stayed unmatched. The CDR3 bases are TGCGCCAGCAGCGCCCTCCCGGACAGGGCCAATGAGCAGTTCTTC. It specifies CASSALPDRANEQFF.

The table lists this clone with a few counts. CDR3 loop: CASSPGTTLGNEQFF. The CDR3 DNA follows: TGTGCCAGCAGTCCAGGGACTACTCTCGGGAATGAGCAGTTCTTC. The chain combines TRBV6-6 with TRBJ2-1; TRBD2 matches 7 bases. Germline V gene lookup returns CDR1 MNHNY and CDR2 SVGAGI (reference sequence). The V and J ends lost 5 bases and 7 bases, in that order; junction bases with no gene match: 11. The CDR3 sequence is 15 residues long.

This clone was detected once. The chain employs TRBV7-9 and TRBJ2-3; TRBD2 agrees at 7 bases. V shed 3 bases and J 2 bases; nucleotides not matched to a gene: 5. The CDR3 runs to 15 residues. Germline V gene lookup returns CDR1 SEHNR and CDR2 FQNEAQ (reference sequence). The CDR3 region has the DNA TGTGCCAGCAGCTTTTCCGGGACTACCACAGATACGCAGTATTTT. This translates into CASSFSGTTTDTQYF.

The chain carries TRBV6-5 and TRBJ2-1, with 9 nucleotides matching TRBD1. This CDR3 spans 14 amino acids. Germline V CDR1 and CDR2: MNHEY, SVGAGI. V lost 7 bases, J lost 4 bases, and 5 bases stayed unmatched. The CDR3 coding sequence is TGTGCCAGCACCCGACAGGGGGGGTACAATGAGCAGTTCTTC. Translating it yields CASTRQGGYNEQFF.

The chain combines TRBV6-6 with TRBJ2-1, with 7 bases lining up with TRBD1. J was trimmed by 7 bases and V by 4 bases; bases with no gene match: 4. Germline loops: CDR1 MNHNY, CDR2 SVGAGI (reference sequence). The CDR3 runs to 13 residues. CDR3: CASSSRQGNEQFF. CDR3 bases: TGTGCCAGCAGTTCCCGACAGGGTAATGAGCAGTTCTTC.

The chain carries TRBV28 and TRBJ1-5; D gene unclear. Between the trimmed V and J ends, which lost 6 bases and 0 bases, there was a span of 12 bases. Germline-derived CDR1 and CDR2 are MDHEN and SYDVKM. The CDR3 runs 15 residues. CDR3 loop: CASSQTDYSNQPQHF. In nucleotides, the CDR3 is TGTGCCAGCAGCCAAACAGACTATAGCAATCAGCCCCAGCATTTT.

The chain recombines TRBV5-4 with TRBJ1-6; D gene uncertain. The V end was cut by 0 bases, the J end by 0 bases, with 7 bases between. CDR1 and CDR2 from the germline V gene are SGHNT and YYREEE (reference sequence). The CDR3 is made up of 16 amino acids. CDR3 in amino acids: CASSLGSSSYNSPLHF. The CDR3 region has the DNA TGTGCCAGCAGCTTGGGGTCTAGCTCCTATAATTCACCCCTCCACTTT.

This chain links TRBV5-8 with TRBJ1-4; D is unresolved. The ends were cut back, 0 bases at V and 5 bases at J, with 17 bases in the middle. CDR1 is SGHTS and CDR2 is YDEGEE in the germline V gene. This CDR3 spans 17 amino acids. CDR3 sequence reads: CASSLGLYRGYNEKLFF. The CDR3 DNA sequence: TGTGCCAGCAGCTTGGGATTGTATCGGGGTTACAATGAAAAACTGTTTTTT.

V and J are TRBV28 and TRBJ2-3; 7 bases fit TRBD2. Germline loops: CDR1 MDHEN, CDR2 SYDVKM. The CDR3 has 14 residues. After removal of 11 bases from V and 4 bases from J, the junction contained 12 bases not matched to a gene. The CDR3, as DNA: TGTGCCGGGGGGAGCGGGGTAGGGGCAGATACGCAGTATTTT. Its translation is CAGGSGVGADTQYF.

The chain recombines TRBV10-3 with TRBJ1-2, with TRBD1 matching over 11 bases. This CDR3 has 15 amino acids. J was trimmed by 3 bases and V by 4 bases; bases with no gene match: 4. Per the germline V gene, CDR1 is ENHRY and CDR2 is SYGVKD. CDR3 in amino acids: CAISGPGQGDYGYTF. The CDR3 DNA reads TGTGCCATCAGTGGACCGGGACAGGGGGACTATGGCTACACCTTC.

CDR3 protein: CASSQGASGGGQETQYF. CDR3 sequence (DNA): TGTGCCAGCAGCCAAGGAGCCAGCGGGGGGGGCCAAGAGACCCAGTACTTC. This chain connects TRBV3-1 (or the pseudogene TRBV3-2) to TRBJ2-5; 10 nucleotides agree with TRBD2. The germline V gene has CDR1 LGHDT and CDR2 YNNKEL (reference sequence). The V gene end was trimmed by 1 base and the J gene end by 1 base; junction bases not matched to a gene: 6. The CDR3 totals 17 residues.

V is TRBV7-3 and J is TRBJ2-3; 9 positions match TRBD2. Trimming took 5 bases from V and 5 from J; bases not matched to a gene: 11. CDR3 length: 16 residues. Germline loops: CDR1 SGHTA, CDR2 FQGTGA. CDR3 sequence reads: CASSPLGGGAGDTQYF. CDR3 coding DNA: TGTGCCAGCAGCCCCCTGGGCGGGGGGGCCGGAGATACGCAGTATTTT.

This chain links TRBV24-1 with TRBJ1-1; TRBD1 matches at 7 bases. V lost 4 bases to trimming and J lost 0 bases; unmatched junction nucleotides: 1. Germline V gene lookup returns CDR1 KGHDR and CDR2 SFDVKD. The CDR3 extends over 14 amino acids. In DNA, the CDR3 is TGTGCCACCAGTGACGGGACAGTGAACACTGAAGCTTTCTTT. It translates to CATSDGTVNTEAFF.

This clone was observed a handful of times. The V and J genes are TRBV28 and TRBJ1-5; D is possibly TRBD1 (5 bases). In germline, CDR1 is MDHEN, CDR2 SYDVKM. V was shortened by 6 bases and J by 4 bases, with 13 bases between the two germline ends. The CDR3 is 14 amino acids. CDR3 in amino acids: CASSAPGGNQPQHF. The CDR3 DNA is TGTGCCAGCAGCGCGCCGGGGGGGAATCAGCCCCAGCATTTT.

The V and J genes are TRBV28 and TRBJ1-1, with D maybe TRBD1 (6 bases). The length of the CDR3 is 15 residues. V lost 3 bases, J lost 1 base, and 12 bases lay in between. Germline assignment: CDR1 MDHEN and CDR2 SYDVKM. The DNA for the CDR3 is TGTGCCAGCAGTTTTGGGGACACAAAGAACACTGAAGCTTTCTTT. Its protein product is CASSFGDTKNTEAFF.

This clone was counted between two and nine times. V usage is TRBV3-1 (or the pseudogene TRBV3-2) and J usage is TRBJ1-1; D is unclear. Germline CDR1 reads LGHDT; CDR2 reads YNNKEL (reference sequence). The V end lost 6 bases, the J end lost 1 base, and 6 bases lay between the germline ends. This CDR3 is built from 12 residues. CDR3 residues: CASRHGNTEAFF. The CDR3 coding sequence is TGTGCCAGCAGGCACGGGAACACTGAAGCTTTCTTT.

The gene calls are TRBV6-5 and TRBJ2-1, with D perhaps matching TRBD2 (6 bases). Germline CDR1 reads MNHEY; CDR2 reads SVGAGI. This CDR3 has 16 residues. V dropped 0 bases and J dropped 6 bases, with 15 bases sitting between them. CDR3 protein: CASSYSNGGTSNEQFF. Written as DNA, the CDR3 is TGTGCCAGCAGTTACTCGAACGGGGGTACATCCAATGAGCAGTTCTTC.

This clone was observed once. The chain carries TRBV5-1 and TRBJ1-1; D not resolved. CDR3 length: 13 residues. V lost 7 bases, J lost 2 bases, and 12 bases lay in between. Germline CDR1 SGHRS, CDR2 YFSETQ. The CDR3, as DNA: TGCGCCAGCGGGCTCGAAGGTAACACTGAAGCTTTCTTT. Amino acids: CASGLEGNTEAFF.

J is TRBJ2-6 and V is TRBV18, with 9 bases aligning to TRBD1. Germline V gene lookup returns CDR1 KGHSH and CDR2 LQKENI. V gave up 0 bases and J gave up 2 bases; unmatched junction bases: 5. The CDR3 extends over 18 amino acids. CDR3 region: CASSPPSGQGTGANVLTF. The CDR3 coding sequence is TGTGCCAGCTCACCACCATCGGGACAGGGCACTGGGGCCAACGTCCTGACTTTC.

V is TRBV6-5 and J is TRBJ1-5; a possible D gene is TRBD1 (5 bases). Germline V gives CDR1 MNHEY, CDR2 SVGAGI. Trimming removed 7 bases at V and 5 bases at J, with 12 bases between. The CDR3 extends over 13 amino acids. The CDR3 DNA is TGTGCCAGCAAAACCAGGGTAGATCAGCCCCAGCATTTT. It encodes CASKTRVDQPQHF.

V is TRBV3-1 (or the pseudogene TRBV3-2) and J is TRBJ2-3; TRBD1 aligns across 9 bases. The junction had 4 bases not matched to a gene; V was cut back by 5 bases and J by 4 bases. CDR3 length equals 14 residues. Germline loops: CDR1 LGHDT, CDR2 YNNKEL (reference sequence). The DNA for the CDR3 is TGTGCCAGCAGCTTAAGACAGGGGGCAGATACGCAGTATTTT. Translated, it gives CASSLRQGADTQYF.

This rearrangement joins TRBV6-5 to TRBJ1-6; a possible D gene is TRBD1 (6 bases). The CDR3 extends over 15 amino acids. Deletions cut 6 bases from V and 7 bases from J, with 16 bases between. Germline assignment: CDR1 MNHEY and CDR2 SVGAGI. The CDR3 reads CASRGVRGENSPLHF. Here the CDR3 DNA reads TGTGCCAGCAGGGGCGTCAGGGGAGAAAATTCACCCCTCCACTTT.

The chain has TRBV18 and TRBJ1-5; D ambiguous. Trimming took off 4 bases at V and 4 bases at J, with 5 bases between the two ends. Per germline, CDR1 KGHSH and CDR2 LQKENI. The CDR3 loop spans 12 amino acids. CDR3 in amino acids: CASSLQNQPQHF. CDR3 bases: TGTGCCAGCTCACTACAAAATCAGCCCCAGCATTTT.

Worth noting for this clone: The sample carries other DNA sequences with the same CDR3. This chain's CDR3 is CASSLTGGAFDEQYF. The CDR3 DNA reads TGTGCCAGCAGTTTGACAGGGGGCGCCTTTGACGAGCAGTACTTC. The chain is built from TRBV27 and TRBJ2-7, with TRBD1 matching 10 bases. CDR1 is MNHEY and CDR2 is SMNVEV in the germline V gene (reference sequence). The trim removed 3 bases at V and 5 bases at J, leaving 7 bases unmatched. The CDR3 is 15 amino acids.

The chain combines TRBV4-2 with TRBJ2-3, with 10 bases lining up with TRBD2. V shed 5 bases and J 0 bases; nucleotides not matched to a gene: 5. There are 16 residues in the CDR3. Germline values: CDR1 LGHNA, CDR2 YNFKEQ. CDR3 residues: CASSSGTSVSTDTQYF. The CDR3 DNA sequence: TGTGCCAGCAGCTCCGGGACTAGCGTTAGCACAGATACGCAGTATTTT.

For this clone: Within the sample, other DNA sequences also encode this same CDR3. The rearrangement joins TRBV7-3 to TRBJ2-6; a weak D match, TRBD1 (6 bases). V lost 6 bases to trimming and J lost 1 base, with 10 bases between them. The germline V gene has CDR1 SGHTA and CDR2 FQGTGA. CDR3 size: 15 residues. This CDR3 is CASSPTGSGANVLTF. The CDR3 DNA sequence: TGTGCCAGCAGTCCTACAGGGTCTGGGGCCAACGTCCTGACTTTC.

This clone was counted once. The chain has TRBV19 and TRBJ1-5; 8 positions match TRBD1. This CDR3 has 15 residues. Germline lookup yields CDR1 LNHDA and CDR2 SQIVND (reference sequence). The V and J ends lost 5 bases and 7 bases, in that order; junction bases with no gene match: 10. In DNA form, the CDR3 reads TGTGCCAGTAGTGGGGGACAGGCGAGGTGGCAGCCCCAGCATTTT. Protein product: CASSGGQARWQPQHF.

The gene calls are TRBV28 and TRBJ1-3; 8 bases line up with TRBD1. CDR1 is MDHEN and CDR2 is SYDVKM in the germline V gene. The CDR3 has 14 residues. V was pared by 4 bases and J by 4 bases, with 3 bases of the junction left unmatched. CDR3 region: CASSSRGQGNTIYF. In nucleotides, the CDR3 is TGTGCCAGCAGTTCCAGGGGGCAAGGAAACACCATATATTTT.